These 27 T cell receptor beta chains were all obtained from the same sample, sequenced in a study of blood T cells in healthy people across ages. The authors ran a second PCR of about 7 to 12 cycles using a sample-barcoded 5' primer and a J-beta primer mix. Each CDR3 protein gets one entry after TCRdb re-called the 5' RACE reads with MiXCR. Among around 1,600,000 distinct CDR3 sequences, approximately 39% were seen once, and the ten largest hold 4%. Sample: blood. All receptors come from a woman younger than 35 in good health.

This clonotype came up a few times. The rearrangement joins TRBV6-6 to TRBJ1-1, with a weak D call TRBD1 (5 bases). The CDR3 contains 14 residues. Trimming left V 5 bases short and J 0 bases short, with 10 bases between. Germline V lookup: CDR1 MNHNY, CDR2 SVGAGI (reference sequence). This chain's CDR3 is CASSQQVMNTEAFF. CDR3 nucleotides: TGTGCCAGCAGTCAACAGGTGATGAACACTGAAGCTTTCTTT.

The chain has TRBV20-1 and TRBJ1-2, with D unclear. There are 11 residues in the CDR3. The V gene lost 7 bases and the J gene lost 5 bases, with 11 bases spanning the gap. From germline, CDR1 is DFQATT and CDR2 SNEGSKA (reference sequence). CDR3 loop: CSVGGWYGYTF. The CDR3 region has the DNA TGCAGTGTCGGAGGGTGGTATGGCTACACCTTC.

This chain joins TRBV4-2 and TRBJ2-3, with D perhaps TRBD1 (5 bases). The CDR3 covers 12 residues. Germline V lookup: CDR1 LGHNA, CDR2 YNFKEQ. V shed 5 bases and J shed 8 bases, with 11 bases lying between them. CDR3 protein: CASSAPGRTQYF. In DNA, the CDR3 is TGTGCCAGCAGCGCCCCAGGGCGTACGCAGTATTTT.

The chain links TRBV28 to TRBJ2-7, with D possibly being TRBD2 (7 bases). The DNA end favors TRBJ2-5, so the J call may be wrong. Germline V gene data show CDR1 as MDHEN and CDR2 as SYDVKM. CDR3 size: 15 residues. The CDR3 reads CASRTLGGARETQYF. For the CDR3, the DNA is TGTGCCAGCAGAACTTTAGGGGGGGCAAGGGAGACCCAGTACTTC.

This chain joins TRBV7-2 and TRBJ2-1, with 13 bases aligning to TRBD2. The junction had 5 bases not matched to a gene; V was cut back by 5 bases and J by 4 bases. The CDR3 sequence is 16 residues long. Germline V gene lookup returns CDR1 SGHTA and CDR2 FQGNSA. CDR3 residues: CASSHKLAGGYNEQFF. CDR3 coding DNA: TGTGCCAGCAGCCATAAACTAGCGGGAGGGTACAATGAGCAGTTCTTC. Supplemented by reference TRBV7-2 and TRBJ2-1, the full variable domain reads GAGVSQSPSNKVTEKGKDVELRCDPISGHTALYWYRQSLGQGLEFLIYFQGNSAPDKSGLPSDRFSAERTGGSVSTLTIQRTQQEDSAVYLCASSHKLAGGYNEQFFGPGTRLTVL.

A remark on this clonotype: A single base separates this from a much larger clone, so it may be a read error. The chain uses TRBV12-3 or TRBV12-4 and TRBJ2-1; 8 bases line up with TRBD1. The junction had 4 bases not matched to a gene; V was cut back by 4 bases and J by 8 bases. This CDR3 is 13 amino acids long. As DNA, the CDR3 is TGTGCCAGCAGTTGGTCAGGGGGCGATGAGCAGTTCTTC. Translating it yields CASSWSGGDEQFF.

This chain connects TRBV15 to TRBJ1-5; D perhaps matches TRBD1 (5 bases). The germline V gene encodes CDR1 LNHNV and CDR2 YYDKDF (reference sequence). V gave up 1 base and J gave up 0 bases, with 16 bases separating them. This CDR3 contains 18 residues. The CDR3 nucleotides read TGTGCCACCAGCAGAGTGGGGGGAGGGGTGAATAGCAATCAGCCCCAGCATTTT. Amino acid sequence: CATSRVGGGVNSNQPQHF.

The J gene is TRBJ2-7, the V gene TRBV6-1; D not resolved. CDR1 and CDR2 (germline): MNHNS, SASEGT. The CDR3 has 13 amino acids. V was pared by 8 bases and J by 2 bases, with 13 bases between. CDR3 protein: CASLGRRTYEQYF. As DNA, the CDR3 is TGTGCCAGCTTGGGCAGGCGGACCTACGAGCAGTACTTC.

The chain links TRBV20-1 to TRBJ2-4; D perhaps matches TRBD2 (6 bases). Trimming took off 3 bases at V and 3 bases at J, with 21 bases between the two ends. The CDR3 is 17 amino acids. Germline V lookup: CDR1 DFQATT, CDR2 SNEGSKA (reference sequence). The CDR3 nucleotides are TGCAGTGCTAGGGTGGCCCTGGGGGGTTGGGGCAAAAACATTCAGTACTTC. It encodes CSARVALGGWGKNIQYF.

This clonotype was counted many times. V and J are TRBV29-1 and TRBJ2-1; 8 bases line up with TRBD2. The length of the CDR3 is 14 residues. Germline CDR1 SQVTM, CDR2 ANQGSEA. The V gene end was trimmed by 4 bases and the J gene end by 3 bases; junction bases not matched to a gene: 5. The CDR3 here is CSVVGLDLYNEQFF. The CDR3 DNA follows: TGCAGCGTTGTGGGACTAGACCTCTACAATGAGCAGTTCTTC.

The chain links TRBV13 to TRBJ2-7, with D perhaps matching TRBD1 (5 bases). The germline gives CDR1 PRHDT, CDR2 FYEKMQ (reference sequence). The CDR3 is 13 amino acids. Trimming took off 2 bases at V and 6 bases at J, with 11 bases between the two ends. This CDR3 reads CASSLSTGGEQYF. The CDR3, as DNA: TGTGCCAGCAGCTTAAGCACAGGCGGCGAGCAGTACTTC. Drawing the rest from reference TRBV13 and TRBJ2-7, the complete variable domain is AAGVIQSPRHLIKEKRETATLKCYPIPRHDTVYWYQQGPGQDPQFLISFYEKMQSDKGSIPDRFSAQQFSDYHSELNMSSLELGDSALYFCASSLSTGGEQYFGPGTRLTVT.

The CDR3 DNA reads as TGTGCCAGCAGCTTGGACCCCTGGGGAAGGCAGCCCCAGCATTTT. Translating gives CASSLDPWGRQPQHF. The V and J genes are TRBV5-5 and TRBJ1-5, with unresolved D. The CDR3 contains 15 residues. The germline gives CDR1 SGHKS, CDR2 YYEKEE (reference sequence). V shed 0 bases and J shed 7 bases, with 14 bases lying between them.

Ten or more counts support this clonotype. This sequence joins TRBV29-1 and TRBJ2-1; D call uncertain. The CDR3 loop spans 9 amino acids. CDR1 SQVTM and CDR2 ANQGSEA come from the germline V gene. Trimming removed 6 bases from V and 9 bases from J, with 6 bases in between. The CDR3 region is CSVGTEQFF. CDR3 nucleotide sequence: TGCAGCGTAGGTACTGAGCAGTTCTTC.

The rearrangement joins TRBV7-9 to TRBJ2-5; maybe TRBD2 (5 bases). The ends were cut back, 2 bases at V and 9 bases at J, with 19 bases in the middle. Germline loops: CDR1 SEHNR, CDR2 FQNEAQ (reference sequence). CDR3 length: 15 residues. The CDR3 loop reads CASSLSDGLGVAQYF. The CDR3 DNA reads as TGTGCCAGCAGCTTATCTGACGGACTCGGTGTGGCCCAGTACTTC.

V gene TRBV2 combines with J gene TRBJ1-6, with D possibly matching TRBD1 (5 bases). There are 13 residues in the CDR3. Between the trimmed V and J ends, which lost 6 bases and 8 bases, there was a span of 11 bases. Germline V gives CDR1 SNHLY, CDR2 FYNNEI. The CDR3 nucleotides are TGTGCCAGCAGGGCAGACAGCCATTCACCCCTCCACTTT. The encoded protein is CASRADSHSPLHF. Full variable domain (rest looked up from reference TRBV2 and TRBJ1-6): EPEVTQTPSHQVTQMGQEVILRCVPISNHLYFYWYRQILGQKVEFLVSFYNNEISEKSEIFDDQFSVERPDGSNFTLKIRSTKLEDSAMYFCASRADSHSPLHFGNGTRLTVT.

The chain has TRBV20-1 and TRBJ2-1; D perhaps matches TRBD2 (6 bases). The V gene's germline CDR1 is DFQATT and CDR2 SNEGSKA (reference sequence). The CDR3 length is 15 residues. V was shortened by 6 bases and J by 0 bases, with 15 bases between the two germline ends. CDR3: CSAPSSAPSYNEQFF. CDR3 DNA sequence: TGCAGTGCCCCCTCTAGCGCGCCCTCCTACAATGAGCAGTTCTTC.

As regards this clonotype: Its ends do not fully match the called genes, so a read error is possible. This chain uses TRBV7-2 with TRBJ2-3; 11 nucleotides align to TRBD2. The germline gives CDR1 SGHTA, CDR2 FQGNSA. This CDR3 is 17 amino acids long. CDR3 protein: CASSLVSSGGITHTQYF. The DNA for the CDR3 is TGTGCCAGCAGCTTAGTTTCTAGCGGGGGGATCACACATACGCAGTATTTT.

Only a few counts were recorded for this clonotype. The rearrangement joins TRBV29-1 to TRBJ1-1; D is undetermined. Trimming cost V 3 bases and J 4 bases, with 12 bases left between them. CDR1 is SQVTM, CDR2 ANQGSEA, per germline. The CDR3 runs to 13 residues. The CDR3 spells CSVDGNGGTEAFF. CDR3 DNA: TGCAGCGTTGATGGGAACGGAGGCACTGAAGCTTTCTTT. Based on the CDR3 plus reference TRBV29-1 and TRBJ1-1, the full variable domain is SAVISQKPSRDICQRGTSLTIQCQVDSQVTMMFWYRQQPGQSLTLIATANQGSEATYESGFVIDKFPISRPNLTFSTLTVSNMSPEDSSIYLCSVDGNGGTEAFFGQGTRLTVV.

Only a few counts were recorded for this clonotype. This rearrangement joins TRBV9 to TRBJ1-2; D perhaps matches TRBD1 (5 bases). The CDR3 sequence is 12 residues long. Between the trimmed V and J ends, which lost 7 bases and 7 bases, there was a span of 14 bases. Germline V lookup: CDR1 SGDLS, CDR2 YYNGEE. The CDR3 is CASGRGRAGYTF. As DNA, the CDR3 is TGTGCCAGCGGTAGGGGAAGGGCTGGCTACACCTTC.

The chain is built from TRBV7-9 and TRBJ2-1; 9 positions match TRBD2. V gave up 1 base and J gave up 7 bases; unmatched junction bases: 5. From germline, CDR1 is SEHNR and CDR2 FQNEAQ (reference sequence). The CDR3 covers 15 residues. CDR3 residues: CASSLVLAGSNEQFF. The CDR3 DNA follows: TGTGCCAGCAGCTTAGTTCTAGCGGGATCAAATGAGCAGTTCTTC.

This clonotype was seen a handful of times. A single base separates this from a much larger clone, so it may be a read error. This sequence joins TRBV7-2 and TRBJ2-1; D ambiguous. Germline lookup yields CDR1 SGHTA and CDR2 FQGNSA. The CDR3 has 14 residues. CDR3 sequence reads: CASSPPPALNERFF. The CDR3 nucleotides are TGTGCCAGCAGCCCCCCCCCCGCCCTCAATGAGCGGTTCTTC.

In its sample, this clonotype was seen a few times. CDR3 sequence (DNA): TGTGCCAGCAGTGAATGGGAGCGGGGGGGCCTTGAGACCCAGTACTTC. It specifies CASSEWERGGLETQYF. This chain links TRBV6-1 with TRBJ2-5; 10 nucleotides line up with TRBD2. The CDR3 length is 16 residues. CDR1 is MNHNS and CDR2 is SASEGT in the germline V gene. V dropped 2 bases and J dropped 5; count of bases not matched to a gene: 8.

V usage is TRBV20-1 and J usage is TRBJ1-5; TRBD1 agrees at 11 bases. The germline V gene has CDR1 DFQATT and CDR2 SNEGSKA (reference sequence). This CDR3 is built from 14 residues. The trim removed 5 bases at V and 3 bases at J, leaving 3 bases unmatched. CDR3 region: CSAGTGGNNQPQHF. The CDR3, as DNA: TGCAGTGCTGGGACAGGGGGGAACAATCAGCCCCAGCATTTT.

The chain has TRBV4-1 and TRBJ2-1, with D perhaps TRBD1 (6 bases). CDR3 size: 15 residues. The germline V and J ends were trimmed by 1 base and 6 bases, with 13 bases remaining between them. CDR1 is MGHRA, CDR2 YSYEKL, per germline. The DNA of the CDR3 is TGCGCCAGCAGCCAAGTCACCAGGGGATTCAATGAGCAGTTCTTC. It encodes CASSQVTRGFNEQFF.

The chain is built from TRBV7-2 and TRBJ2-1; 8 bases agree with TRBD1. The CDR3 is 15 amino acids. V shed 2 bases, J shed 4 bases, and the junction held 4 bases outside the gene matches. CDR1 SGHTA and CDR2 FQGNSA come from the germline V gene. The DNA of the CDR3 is TGTGCCAGCAGCTTATGGGACAGGATTTACAATGAGCAGTTCTTC. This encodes CASSLWDRIYNEQFF.

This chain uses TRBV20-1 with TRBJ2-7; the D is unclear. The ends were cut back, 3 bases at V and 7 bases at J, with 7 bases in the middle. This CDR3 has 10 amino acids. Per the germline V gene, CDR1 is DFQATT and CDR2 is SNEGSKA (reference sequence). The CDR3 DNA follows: TGCAGTGCTAGCTGGAATGAGCAGTACTTC. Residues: CSASWNEQYF.

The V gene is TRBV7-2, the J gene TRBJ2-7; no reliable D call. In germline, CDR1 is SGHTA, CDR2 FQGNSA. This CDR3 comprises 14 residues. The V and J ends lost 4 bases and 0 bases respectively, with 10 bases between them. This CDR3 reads CASSSPPNSYEQYF. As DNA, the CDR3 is TGTGCCAGCAGCTCACCGCCTAACTCCTACGAGCAGTACTTC.